These 8 T cell receptor beta chains were sequenced from one sample in a study of type 1 regulatory T cells. The study's findings and limits: Compared with non-type 1 regulatory T cells, type 1 regulatory T cells showed a more restricted TCR repertoire.

MiXCR, run by TCRdb on the reads, gives a single entry per CDR3 protein. The repertoire holds 6,000 to 6,500 distinct CDR3 sequences, roughly a third seen once, with about 26% in the top ten. No antigen has been assigned to these receptors. The specimen was cultured type 1 regulatory T (Tr1) cells, either the whole culture or a sorted fraction (not recorded which). These receptors all stem from a human donor in good health.

A remark on this clonotype: A read error may account for a junction end that differs from germline. J is TRBJ2-6 and V is TRBV6-2 or TRBV6-3, with D tentatively TRBD1 (6 bases). CDR1 is MNHEY and CDR2 is SVGEGT in the germline V gene. This CDR3 has 14 amino acids. In nucleotides, the CDR3 is TGTGCCAGCGGCACAGGGTCTGGGGCCAACGTCCCGACTTTC. This codes for CASGTGSGANVPTF.

This chain joins TRBV29-1 and TRBJ2-7, with 7 nucleotides matching TRBD1. The CDR3 sequence is 15 residues long. Germline assignment: CDR1 SQVTM and CDR2 ANQGSEA. With 4 bases clipped from V and 1 base from J, the junction kept 10 bases outside the gene matches. The DNA for the CDR3 is TGCAGCGTTGCGGGACAGCGACTCCGTTCCTACGAGCAGTACTTC. Protein product: CSVAGQRLRSYEQYF.

This clonotype was detected only once. V and J are TRBV5-1 and TRBJ2-7, with 10 bases matching TRBD2. The CDR3 is 15 residues long. The germline V gene has CDR1 SGHRS and CDR2 YFSETQ. V dropped 2 bases and J dropped 8; count of bases not matched to a gene: 10. Here the CDR3 reads CASSFGSSGSYKQYF. The CDR3 DNA reads as TGCGCCAGCAGCTTCGGGTCTAGCGGGAGTTACAAGCAGTACTTC.

The J gene is TRBJ2-1, the V gene TRBV2; TRBD2 agrees at 8 bases. From germline, CDR1 is SNHLY and CDR2 FYNNEI. The V and J ends lost 10 bases and 4 bases, in that order; junction bases with no gene match: 15. CDR3 length: 16 amino acids. CDR3 bases: TGTGCCACCATTAGCCGTAGAGCGGGGGAGTACAATGAGCAGTTCTTC. Its protein product is CATISRRAGEYNEQFF.

The chain employs TRBV9 and TRBJ2-6; 12 bases are a match to TRBD1. CDR3 length: 16 amino acids. With 3 bases clipped from V and 4 bases from J, the junction kept 2 bases outside the gene matches. Per germline, CDR1 SGDLS and CDR2 YYNGEE. In nucleotides, the CDR3 is TGTGCCAGCAGCGCGGGACAGGGGGCCGGGGCCAACGTCCTGACTTTC. Protein product: CASSAGQGAGANVLTF.

This clonotype occurred many times. This sequence joins TRBV30 and TRBJ2-3; no clear D. The CDR3 contains 13 residues. Trimming stripped 2 bases from V and 4 bases from J, with 10 bases between. Germline CDR1 is GTSNPN and CDR2 is SVGIG (reference sequence). The CDR3 DNA is TGTGCCTGGAGTAAGAGTTGGGCAGATACGCAGTATTTT. Amino acid sequence: CAWSKSWADTQYF. Supplemented by reference TRBV30 and TRBJ2-3, the full variable domain reads SQTIHQWPATLVQPVGSPLSLECTVEGTSNPNLYWYRQAAGRGLQLLFYSVGIGQISSEVPQNLSASRPQDRQFILSSKKLLLSDSGFYLCAWSKSWADTQYFGPGTRLTVL.

This clonotype is labeled as medium-sized. The chain couples TRBV24-1 to TRBJ2-5; no firm D call. V lost 0 bases, J lost 1 base, and 8 bases lay in between. The CDR3 spans 15 residues. Germline-derived CDR1 and CDR2 are KGHDR and SFDVKD. As DNA, the CDR3 is TGTGCCACCAGTGATTTGAAGGGCGCCCAAGAGACCCAGTACTTC. It is translated as CATSDLKGAQETQYF.

The V and J genes are TRBV5-4 and TRBJ1-1; no clear D gene. V lost 4 bases and J lost 1, with 11 bases in between. Germline CDR1 SGHNT, CDR2 YYREEE (reference sequence). The CDR3 is 14 residues long. CDR3 sequence reads: CASSPLRQNTEAFF. CDR3 nucleotide sequence: TGTGCCAGCAGCCCTCTCCGGCAGAACACTGAAGCTTTCTTT. The variable domain in full, completed from reference TRBV5-4 and TRBJ1-1, reads ETGVTQSPTHLIKTRGQQVTLRCSSQSGHNTVSWYQQALGQGPQFIFQYYREEENGRGNFPPRFSGLQFPNYSSELNVNALELDDSALYLCASSPLRQNTEAFFGQGTRLTVV.